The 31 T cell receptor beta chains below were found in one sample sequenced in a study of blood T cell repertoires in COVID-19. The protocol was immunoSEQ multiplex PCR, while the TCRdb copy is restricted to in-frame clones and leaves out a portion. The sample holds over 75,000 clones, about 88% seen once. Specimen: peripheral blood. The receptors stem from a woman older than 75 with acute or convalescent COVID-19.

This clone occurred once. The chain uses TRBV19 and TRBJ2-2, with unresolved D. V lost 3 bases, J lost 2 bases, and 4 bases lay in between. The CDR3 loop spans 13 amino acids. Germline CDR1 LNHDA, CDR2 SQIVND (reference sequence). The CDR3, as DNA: TGTGCCAGTAGTATTATTAACACCGGGGAGCTGTTTTTT. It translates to CASSIINTGELFF.

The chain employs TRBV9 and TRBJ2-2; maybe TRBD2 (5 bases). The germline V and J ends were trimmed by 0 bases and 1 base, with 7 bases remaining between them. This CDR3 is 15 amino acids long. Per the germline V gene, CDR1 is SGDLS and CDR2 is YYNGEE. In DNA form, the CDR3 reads TGTGCCAGCAGCGTAGGAGAGGGGAACACCGGGGAGCTGTTTTTT. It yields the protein CASSVGEGNTGELFF.

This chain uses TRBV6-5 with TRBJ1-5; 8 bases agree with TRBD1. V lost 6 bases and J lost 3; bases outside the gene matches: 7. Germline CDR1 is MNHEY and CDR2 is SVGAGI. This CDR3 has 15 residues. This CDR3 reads CASSPDRGNNQPQHF. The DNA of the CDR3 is TGTGCCAGCAGCCCCGACAGGGGCAACAATCAGCCCCAGCATTTT.

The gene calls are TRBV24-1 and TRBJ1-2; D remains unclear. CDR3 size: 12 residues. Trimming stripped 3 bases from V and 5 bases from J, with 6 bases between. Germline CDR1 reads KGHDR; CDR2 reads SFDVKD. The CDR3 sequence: CATSDTVYGYTF. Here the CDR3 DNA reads TGTGCCACCAGTGATACAGTGTATGGCTACACCTTC.

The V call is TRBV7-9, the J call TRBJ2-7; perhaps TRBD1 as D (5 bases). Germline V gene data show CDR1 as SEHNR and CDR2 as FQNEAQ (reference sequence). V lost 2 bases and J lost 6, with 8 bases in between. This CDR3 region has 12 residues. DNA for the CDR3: TGTGCCAGCAGCTTATTTGACAGCGAGCAGTACTTC. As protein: CASSLFDSEQYF.

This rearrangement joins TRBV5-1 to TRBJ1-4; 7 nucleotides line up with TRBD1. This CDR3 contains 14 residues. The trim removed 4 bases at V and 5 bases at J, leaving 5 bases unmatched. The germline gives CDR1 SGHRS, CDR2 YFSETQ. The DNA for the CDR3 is TGCGCCAGCAGCACGGGACAGCCCAATGAAAAACTGTTTTTT. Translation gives CASSTGQPNEKLFF.

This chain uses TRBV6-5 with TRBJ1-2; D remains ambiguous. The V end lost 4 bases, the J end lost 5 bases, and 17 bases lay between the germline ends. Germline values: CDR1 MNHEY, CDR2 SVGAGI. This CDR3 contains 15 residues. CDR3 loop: CASSSEGRGSYGYTF. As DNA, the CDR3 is TGTGCCAGCAGTTCCGAGGGCAGAGGGTCATATGGCTACACCTTC.

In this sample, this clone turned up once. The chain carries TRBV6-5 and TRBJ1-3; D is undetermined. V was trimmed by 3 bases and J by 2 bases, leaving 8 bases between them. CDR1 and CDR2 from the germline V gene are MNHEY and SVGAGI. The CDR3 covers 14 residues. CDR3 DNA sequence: TGTGCCAGCAGTTATGAGGTTGCTGGAAACACCATATATTTT. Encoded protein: CASSYEVAGNTIYF.

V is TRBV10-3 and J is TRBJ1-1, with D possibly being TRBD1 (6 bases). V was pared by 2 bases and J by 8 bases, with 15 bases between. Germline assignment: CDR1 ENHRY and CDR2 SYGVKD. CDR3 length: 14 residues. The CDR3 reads CAISEAKGDAEAFF. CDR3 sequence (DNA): TGTGCCATCAGTGAGGCAAAGGGGGACGCCGAAGCTTTCTTT.

The CDR3, as DNA: TGTGCCAGCAGCCCCAGGACTCTAGCCAAAAACATTCAGTACTTC. Residues: CASSPRTLAKNIQYF. J is TRBJ2-4 and V is TRBV28; D perhaps matches TRBD2 (5 bases). The length of the CDR3 is 15 residues. The V and J ends lost 6 bases and 0 bases respectively, with 12 bases between them. The germline V gene has CDR1 MDHEN and CDR2 SYDVKM.

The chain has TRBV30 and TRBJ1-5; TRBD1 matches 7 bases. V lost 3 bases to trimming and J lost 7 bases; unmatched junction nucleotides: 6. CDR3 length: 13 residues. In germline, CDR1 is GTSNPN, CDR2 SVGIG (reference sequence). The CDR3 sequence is CAWSPTGIQPQHF. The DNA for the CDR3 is TGTGCCTGGAGCCCGACAGGGATACAGCCCCAGCATTTT.

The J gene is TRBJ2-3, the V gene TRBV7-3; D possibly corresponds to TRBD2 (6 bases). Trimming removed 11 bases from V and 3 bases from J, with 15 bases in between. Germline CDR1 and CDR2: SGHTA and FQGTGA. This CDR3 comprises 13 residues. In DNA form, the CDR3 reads TGTGCCCATTACCCGGGAGTAACAGATACGCAGTATTTT. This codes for CAHYPGVTDTQYF.

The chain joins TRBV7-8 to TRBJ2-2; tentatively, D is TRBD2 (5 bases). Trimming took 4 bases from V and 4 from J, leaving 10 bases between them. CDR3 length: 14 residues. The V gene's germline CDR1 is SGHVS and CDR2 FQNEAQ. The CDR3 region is CASSWRVATGELFF. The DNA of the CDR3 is TGTGCCAGCAGCTGGCGGGTGGCCACCGGGGAGCTGTTTTTT.

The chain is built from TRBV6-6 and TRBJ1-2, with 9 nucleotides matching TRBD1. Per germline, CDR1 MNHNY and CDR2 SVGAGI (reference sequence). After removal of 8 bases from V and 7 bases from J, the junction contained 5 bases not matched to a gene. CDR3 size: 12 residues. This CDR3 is CASWGQGGGYTF. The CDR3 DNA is TGTGCCAGCTGGGGACAGGGAGGTGGCTACACCTTC.

CDR3 sequence (DNA): TGTGCCAGCAGCTTAGTAGGGGTGGCAGGACAAGCCGAGCAGTACTTC. It encodes CASSLVGVAGQAEQYF. The chain is built from TRBV7-2 and TRBJ2-7; tentatively, D is TRBD1 (5 bases). Germline assignment: CDR1 SGHTA and CDR2 FQGNSA. This CDR3 spans 16 amino acids. Trimming took 1 base from V and 6 from J, leaving 19 bases between them. The full variable domain, its missing parts supplied by reference TRBV7-2 and TRBJ2-7, is GAGVSQSPSNKVTEKGKDVELRCDPISGHTALYWYRQSLGQGLEFLIYFQGNSAPDKSGLPSDRFSAERTGGSVSTLTIQRTQQEDSAVYLCASSLVGVAGQAEQYFGPGTRLTVT.

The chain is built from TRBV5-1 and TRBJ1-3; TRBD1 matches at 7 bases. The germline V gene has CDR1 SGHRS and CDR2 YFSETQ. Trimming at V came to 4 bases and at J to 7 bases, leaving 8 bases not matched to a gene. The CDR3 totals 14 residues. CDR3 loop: CASSPGTESNTIYF. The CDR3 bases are TGCGCCAGCAGCCCTGGGACAGAAAGCAACACCATATATTTT.

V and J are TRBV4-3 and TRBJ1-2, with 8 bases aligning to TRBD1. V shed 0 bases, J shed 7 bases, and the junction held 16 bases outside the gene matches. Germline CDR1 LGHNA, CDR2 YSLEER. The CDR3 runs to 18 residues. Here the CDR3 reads CASSQETTTIQGAGGYTF. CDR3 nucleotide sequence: TGCGCCAGCAGCCAAGAGACCACAACCATTCAGGGGGCTGGTGGCTACACCTTC.

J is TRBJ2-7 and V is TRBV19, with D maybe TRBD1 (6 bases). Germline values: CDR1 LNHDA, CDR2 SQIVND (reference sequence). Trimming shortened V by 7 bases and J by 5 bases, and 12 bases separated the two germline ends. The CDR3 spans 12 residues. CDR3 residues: CASTSRTDEQYF. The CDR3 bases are TGTGCCAGTACTTCGCGGACAGACGAGCAGTACTTC.

As DNA, the CDR3 is TGCAGTGCTAGTCGACTAGCGGTTTACAATGAGCAGTTCTTC. Translation gives CSASRLAVYNEQFF. This chain links TRBV20-1 with TRBJ2-1; 9 bases align to TRBD2. This CDR3 comprises 14 residues. J gave up 4 bases and V 3 bases, and 4 bases lay outside the gene matches. Germline V gives CDR1 DFQATT, CDR2 SNEGSKA (reference sequence).

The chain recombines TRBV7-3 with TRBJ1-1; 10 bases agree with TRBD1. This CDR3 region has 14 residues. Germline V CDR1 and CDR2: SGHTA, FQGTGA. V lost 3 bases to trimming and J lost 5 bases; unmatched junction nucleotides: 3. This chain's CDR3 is CASSLGQGWTEAFF. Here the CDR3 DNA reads TGTGCCAGCAGCTTGGGACAGGGGTGGACTGAAGCTTTCTTT.

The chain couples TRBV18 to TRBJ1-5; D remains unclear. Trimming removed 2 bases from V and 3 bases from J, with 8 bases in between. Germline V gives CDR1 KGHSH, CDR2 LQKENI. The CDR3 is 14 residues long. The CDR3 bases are TGTGCCAGCTCACCAGGGCAGCACAATCAGCCCCAGCATTTT. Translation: CASSPGQHNQPQHF.

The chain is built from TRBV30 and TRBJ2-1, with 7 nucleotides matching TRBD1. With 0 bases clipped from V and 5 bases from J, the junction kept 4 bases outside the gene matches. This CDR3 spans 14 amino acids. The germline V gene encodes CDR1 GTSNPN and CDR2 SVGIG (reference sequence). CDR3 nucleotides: TGTGCCTGGAGTGTGACAGGGAGCCACAATGAGCAGTTCTTC. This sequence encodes CAWSVTGSHNEQFF.

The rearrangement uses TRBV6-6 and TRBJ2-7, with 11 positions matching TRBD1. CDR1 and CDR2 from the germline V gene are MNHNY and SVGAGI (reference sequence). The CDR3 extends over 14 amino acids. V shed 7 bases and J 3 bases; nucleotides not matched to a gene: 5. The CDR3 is CASKTGTGGYEQYF. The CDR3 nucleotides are TGTGCCAGCAAAACCGGGACAGGGGGCTACGAGCAGTACTTC.

The CDR3 here is CASIRSGTGGSLGGYTF. DNA of the CDR3: TGTGCCAGTATAAGGTCTGGGACAGGGGGATCTCTTGGTGGCTACACCTTC. The V and J genes are TRBV19 and TRBJ1-2; 11 nucleotides agree with TRBD1. Germline V lookup: CDR1 LNHDA, CDR2 SQIVND (reference sequence). With V trimmed by 7 bases and J by 7 bases, 17 bases remained unmatched. This CDR3 has 17 residues.

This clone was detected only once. CDR3 DNA: TGCGCCAGCAGCTTGGAGGGGGTTGATTCACCCCTCCACTTT. The encoded protein is CASSLEGVDSPLHF. The rearrangement joins TRBV5-1 to TRBJ1-6; possible D gene TRBD1, 6 bases. Trimming pared 0 bases from V and 8 bases from J, leaving 9 bases between. Germline V gene sequence: CDR1 SGHRS, CDR2 YFSETQ. CDR3 length equals 14 residues.

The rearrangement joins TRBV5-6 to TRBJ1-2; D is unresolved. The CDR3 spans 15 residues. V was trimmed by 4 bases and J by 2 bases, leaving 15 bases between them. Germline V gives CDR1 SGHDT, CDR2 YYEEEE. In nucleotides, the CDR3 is TGTGCCAGCAGCCCCTACGGGATCCGCAACTATGGCTACACCTTC. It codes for CASSPYGIRNYGYTF.

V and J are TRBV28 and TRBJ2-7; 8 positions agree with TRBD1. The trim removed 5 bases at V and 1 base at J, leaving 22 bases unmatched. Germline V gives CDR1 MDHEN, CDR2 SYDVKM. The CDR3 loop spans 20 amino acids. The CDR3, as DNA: TGTGCCAGCAGTCTAGTCCAGACAGGGGTTCGCGTGGACAGGTCCTACGAGCAGTACTTC. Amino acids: CASSLVQTGVRVDRSYEQYF.

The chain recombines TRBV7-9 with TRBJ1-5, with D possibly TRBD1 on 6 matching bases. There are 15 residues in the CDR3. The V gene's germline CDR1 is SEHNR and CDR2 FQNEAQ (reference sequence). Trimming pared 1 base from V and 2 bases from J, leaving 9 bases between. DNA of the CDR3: TGTGCCAGCAGCTTAGGGACAGTTGGCAATCAGCCCCAGCATTTT. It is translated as CASSLGTVGNQPQHF.

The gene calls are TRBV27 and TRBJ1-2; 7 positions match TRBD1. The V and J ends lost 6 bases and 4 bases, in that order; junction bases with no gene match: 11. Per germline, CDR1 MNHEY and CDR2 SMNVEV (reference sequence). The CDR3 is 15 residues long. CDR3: CASSSGRGRGYGYTF. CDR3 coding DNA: TGTGCCAGCAGCTCCGGAAGGGGGCGAGGCTATGGCTACACCTTC.

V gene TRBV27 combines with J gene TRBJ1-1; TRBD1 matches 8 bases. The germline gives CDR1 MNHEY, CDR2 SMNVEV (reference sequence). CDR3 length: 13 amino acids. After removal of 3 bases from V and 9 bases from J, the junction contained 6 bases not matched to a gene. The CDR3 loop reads CASSFPGGFQAFF. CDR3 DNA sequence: TGTGCCAGCAGTTTTCCAGGGGGCTTCCAAGCTTTCTTT.

In DNA form, the CDR3 reads TGTGCCAGCAGTAGGACTAGCGGCACCTACAATGAGCAGTTCTTC. Protein: CASSRTSGTYNEQFF. The genes are TRBV6-5 and TRBJ2-1; 10 bases align to TRBD2. J gave up 2 bases and V 5 bases, and 3 bases lay outside the gene matches. CDR3 length: 15 residues. CDR1 and CDR2 from the germline V gene are MNHEY and SVGAGI.